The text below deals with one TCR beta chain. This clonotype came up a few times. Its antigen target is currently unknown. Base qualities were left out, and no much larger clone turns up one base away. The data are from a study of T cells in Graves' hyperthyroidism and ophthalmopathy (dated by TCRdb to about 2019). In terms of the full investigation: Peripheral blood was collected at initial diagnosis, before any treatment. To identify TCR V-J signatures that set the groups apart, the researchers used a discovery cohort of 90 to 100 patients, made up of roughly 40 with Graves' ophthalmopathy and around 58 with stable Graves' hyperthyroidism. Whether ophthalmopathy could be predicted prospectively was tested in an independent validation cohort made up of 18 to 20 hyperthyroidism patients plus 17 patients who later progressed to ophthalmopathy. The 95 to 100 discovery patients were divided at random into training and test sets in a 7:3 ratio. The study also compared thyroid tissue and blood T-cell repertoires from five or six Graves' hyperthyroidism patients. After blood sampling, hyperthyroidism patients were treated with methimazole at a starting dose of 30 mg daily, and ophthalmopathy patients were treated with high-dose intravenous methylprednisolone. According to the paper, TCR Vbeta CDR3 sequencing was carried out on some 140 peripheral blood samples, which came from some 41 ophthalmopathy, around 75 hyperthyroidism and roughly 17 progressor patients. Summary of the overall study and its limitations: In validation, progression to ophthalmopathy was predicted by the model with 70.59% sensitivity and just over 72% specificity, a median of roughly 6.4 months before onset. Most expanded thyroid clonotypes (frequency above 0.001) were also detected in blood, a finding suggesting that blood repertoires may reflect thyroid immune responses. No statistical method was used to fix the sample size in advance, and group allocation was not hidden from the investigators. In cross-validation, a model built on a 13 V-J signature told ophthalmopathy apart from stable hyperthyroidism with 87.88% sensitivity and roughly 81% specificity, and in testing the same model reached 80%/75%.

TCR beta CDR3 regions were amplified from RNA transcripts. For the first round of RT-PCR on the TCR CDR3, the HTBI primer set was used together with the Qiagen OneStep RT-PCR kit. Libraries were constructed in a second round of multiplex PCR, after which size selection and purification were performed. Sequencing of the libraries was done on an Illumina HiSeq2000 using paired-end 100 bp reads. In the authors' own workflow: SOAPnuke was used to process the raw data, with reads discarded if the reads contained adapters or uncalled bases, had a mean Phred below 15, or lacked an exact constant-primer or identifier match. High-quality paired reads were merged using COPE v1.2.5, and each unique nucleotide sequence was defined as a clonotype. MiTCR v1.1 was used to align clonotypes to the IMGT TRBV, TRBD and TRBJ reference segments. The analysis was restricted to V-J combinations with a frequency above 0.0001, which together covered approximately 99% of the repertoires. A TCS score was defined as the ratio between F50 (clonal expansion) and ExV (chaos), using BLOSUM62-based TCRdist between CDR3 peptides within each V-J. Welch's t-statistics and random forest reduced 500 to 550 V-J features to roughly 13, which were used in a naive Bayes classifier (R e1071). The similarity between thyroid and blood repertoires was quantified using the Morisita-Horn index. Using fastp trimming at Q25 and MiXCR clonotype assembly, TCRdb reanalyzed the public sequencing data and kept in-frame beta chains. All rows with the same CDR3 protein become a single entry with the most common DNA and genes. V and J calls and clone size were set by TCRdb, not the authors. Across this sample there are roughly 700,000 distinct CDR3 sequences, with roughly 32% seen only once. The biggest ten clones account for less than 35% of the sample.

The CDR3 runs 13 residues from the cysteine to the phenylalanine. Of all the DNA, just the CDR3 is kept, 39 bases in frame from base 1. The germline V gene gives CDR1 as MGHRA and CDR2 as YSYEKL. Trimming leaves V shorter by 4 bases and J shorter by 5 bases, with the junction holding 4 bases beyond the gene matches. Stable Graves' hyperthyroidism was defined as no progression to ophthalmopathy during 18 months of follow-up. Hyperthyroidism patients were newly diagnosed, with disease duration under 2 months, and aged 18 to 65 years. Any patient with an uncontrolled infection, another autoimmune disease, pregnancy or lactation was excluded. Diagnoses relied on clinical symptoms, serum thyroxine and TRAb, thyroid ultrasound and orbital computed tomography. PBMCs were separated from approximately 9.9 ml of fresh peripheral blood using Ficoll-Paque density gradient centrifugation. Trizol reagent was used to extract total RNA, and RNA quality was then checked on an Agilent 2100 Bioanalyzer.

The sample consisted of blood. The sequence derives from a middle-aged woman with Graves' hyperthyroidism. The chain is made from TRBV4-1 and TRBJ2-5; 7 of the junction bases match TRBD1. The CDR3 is CASSPPRGETQYF. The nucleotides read TGCGCCAGCAGCCCGCCCAGGGGGGAGACCCAGTACTTC.